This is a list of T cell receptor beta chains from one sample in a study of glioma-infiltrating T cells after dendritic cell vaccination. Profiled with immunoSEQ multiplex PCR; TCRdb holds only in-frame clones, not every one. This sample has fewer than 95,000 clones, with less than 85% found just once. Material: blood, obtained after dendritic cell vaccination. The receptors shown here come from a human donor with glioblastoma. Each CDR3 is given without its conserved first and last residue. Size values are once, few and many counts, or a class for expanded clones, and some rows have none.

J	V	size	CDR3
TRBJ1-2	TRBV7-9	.	ASSLHTGTGNYGYT
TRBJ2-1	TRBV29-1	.	SAEQGRMDEQF
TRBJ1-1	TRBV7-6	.	ASSSGTGNTEAF
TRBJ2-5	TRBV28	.	ASRSGPRGTQY
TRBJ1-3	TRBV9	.	ASSPPEQGVGGNTIY
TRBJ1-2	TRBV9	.	ASSLETGKAYGYT
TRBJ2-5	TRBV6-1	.	ASSIRTSQTQY
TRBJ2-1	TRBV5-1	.	ASSLTSGGTYNEQF
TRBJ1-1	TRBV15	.	ATSRQGQGGTEAF
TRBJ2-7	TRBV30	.	ALETSGRSYEQY
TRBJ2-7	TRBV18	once	ASSPPGQVYEQY
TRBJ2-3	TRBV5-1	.	ASRGTRSTDTQY
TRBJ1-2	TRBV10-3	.	AIRQDSSTMGYT
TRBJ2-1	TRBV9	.	ASSVQRGGLNEQF
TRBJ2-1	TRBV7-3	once	ASSLTRPGGRNEQF
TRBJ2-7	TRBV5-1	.	ASSPAGGSSYEQY
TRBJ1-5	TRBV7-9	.	ASSIGTGVQPQH
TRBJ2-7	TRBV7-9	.	ASRPLVPGQGPTWNEQY
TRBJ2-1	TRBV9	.	ASSVGGTGGQNEQF
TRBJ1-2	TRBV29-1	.	SVEWTDNYGYT
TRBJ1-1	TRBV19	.	ATYDRGKNTEAF
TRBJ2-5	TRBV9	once	ASSVTSGSQETQY
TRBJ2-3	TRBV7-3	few	ASSPQGTVINGAQY
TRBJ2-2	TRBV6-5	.	ASSYGGRTGELF
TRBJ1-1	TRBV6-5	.	ASSYSWGGNTEAF
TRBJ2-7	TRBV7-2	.	ASSLEGLAGAHEQY
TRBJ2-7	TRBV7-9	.	ASSLEVGGRGRNEQY
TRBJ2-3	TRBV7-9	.	ASSLGGPPRDTQY
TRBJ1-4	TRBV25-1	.	ASSEPENPTNEKLF
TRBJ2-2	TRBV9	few	ASSVDVFGELF
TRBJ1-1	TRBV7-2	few	ASSQGYRVRTEAF
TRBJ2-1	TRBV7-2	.	ASSQLAGVYNEQF
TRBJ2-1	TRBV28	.	ASSLTLAGGTNEQF
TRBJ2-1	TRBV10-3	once	AISDPRLSEQF
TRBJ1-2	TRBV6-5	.	ASRPDSQRGYT
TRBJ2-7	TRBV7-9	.	ASSLEEGYEQY
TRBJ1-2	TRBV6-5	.	ASSSARGRNYGYT
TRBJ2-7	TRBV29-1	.	SVVSIGAVTYEQY
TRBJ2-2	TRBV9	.	ASSVVGSLGSGELF
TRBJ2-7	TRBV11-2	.	ASSLDGDRAAYEQY
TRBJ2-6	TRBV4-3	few	ASSQSWGLTSGANVLT
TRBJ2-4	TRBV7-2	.	ASSPRGAGGLDIQY
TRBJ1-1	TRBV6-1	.	ASSGHILDWGEAF
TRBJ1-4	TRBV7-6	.	ASSLRGEKLF
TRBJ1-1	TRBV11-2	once	ASSPGQGISDTEAF
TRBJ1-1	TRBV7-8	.	ASSLAWVGDEAF
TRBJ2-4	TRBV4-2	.	ASSQTLTTQLNLQY
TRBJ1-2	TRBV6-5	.	ASSEALFGLT
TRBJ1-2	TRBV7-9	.	ASSPPTGLFNYGYT
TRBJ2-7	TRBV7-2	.	ASSARSGTGGHEQY
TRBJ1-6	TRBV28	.	ASTQRGARNSPLH
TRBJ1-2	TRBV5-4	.	ASRPGGDNYGYT
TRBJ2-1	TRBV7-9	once	ASSSWDFGLF
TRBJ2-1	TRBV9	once	ASSEGDYNEQF
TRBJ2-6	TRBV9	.	ASSGPGQRSGANVLT
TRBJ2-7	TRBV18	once	ASSPGQGAYEQY
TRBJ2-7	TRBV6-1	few	ASSGTSDLSAEQY
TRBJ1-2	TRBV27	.	ASRPRQGTTHYGYT